The TCR beta chain described here comes from a study of cytomegalovirus exposure and HLA in healthy donors. The junction had 12 bases not matched to a gene; V was cut back by 8 bases and J by 8 bases. Germline loops: CDR1 SNHLY, CDR2 FYNNEI. The CDR3 totals 15 residues. The donors, nominally healthy at sampling, likely had unrecorded immune exposures. This clone was counted a few times. Antigen specificity is unknown. General study points: Among immune exposure information, only CMV serostatus was available. It was around 160 TCR beta chains that were listed as cytomegalovirus-associated. Likely technical artifact: a cluster of highly shared sequence variants.

A multiplex PCR was run with 60 Vbeta primers and 13 Jbeta primers. Sequenced by immunoSEQ multiplex PCR; TCRdb stores in-frame clones only, minus some. In the table there are about 200,000 clones, about 13% of which are singletons. Material: PBMCs. The chain combines TRBV2 with TRBJ2-1, with TRBD2 identical over 10 bases. This receptor was obtained from a man between 45 and 60 years old in good health and CMV-seropositive. The CDR3 DNA is TGTGCCAGCGGTAGAAGAGCGGGGGGGCCGGATGAGCAGTTCTTC. Translation gives CASGRRAGGPDEQFF.